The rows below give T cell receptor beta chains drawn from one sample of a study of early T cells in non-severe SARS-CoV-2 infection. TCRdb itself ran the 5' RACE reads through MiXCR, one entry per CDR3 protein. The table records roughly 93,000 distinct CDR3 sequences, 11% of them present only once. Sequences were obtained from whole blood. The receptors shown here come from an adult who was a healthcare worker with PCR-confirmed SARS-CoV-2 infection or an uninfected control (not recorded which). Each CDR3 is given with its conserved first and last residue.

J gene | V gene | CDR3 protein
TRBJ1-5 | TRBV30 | CAWSVGSNQPQHF
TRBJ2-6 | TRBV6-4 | CASSDSSSGANVLTF
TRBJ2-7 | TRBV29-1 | CSVVGGGQGRPSYEQYF
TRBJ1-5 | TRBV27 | CASSQGNQPQHF
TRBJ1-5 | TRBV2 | CASHAGGFDQPQHF
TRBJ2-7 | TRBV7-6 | CASSLVREYEQYF
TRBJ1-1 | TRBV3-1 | CASSHNVRSEAFF
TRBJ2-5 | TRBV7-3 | CASSPHFRGAGETQYF
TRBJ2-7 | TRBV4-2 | CASSHTDRGNEQYF
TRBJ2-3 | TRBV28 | CASTLSKTSGRRDTQYF
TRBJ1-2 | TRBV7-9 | CASSLVEGIDGYTF
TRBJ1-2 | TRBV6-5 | CASSYSGETYGYTF
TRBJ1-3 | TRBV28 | CASSLVTRGNTIYF
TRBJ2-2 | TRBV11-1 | CASSQRQGANTGELFF
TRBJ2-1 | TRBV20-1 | CSAEGGLAINEQFF
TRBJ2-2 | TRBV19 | CASSITASGELFF
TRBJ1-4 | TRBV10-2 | CASSQVRNEKLFF
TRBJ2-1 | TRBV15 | CATSRDPRSDEQFF
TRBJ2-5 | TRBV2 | CASSGGTPRGQETQYF
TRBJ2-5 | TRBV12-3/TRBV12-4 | CASRLSRGGGETQYF
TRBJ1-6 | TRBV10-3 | CAISERDDSPLHF
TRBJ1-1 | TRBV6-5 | CASRLSGRGTEAFF
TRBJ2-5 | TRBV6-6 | CASSYSFTGQETQYF
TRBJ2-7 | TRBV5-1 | CASSLADRTYEQYF
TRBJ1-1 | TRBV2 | CASSEALVNTEAFF
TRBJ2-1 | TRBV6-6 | CASSLLSPEFTSGYNEQFF
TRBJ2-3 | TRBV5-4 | CASSLGTSGTDTQYF
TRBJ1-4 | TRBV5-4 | CASGGATNEKLFF
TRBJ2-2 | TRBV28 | CASSGDFRTGELFF
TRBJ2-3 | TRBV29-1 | CSVRGLAGEPPDTQYF
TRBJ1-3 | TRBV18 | CASSPVGSSGNTIYF
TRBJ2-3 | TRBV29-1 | CSVEGKGTATDTQYF
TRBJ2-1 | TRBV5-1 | CASSLVETSSYNEQFF
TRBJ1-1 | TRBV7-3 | CASSLNRVGTEAFF
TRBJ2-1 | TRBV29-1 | CSVESGGYNEQFF
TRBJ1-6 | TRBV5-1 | CASSSGQTYSSPLHF
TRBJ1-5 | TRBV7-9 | CASSLMGGSNQPQHF
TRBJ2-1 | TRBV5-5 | CASSFLGTGSLEQFF
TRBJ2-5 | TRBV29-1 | CSVETGAGKTQYF
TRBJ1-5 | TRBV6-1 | CASSGGQGGSRMSNQPQHF
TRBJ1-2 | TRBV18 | CASSPHPGGDYGYTF
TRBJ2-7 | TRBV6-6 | CASLPDWGRAEQYF